This paragraph covers one T cell receptor beta chain sequence. Participants' reported clinical history set cohort assignment. This record comes from a study of blood T cell repertoires in COVID-19. Turning to the study itself: Sample material is recorded as cDNA or gDNA derived from T cells, B-cell-depleted T cells, or PBMCs.

Germline V gene sequence: CDR1 LNHDA, CDR2 SQIVND (reference sequence). With 2 bases removed from V and 7 bases from J, the gap between germline ends came to 24 bases. The CDR3 length is 19 residues. Produced via immunoSEQ multiplex PCR; TCRdb's table is partial and in-frame only. The sample holds approximately 190,000 clones, 65% to 90% seen once. This TCR was recovered from an older woman with acute COVID-19. Material: PBMCs or T cells enriched from blood (not recorded which). The chain is built from TRBV19 and TRBJ1-6, with no clear D. The CDR3 DNA reads TGTGCCAGTAGTATAACCCCGAATGAGGGAGGGAATGTGAATTCACCCCTCCACTTT. Amino acid sequence: CASSITPNEGGNVNSPLHF.